This TCR beta chain comes out of a study of T-cell memory formation after mild COVID-19. On the study more broadly: TCR clusters mostly belonged to single donors. Findings and caveats of the study: In pre-infection memory, a portion of responding clones appeared, which suggested that cross-reactive memory joined. Mainly in CM and EM were contracting CD4+ clones; CD8+ were in EMRA. Clones shrinking between day 15 and 85 showed a balanced CD4/CD8 split, and those that grew later tilted toward CD4+.

The V and J ends lost 3 bases and 0 bases, in that order; junction bases with no gene match: 9. This CDR3 region has 17 residues. Germline CDR1 and CDR2: SGHTA and FQGNSA. This clonotype showed up many times. What it binds is not known. TCRdb fed the 5' RACE reads into MiXCR, producing one record per CDR3 protein. Of 350,000 to 450,000 distinct CDR3 sequences in the sample, roughly 14% are singletons; the top ten hold around 21%. What was sequenced was PBMCs or a T cell subset sorted from them (not recorded which). The chain employs TRBV7-2 and TRBJ2-3, with 7 bases fitting TRBD1. The receptor's source is a man aged 18 to 30 who had mild COVID-19 (a few samples of this study predate the infection). Cell type and time point are not known. The CDR3 sequence: CASSFPRQGVSTDTQYF. CDR3 nucleotide sequence: TGTGCCAGCAGCTTTCCCCGACAGGGCGTTAGCACAGATACGCAGTATTTT.